This T cell receptor (beta chain) was obtained from a study of T cells after posttransplantation cyclophosphamide. Study observations and caveats: Blood and skin or GI T cell repertoires showed limited TRB overlap. Later post-transplant blood repertoires were often dominated by donor CD8+ memory clones. Recipient CMV seropositivity and CMV reactivation strongly tracked TRB clonality.

Clones were sequenced by immunoSEQ multiplex PCR, and TCRdb holds only the in-frame ones, with some missing. The data contain some 37,000 clones, just under 80% of them seen just once; the ten biggest clones take up about 8%. The CDR3 totals 14 residues. Germline-derived CDR1 and CDR2 are LNHDA and SQIVND (reference sequence). V lost 5 bases, J lost 5 bases, and 4 bases stayed unmatched. Cyclophosphamide on days +3 and +4 followed busulfan-fludarabine conditioning and a marrow graft. This clone has just a few counts. Its antigen is not identified. Sequenced here: CD4+ T cells sorted from blood, sampled just over 1,900 days after a stem cell transplant with posttransplant cyclophosphamide. This receptor was taken from a female patient between 35 and 55 years old who received an allogeneic stem cell transplant from a related donor, was CMV-positive, and had no GVHD. The T cells may come from the graft donor. The genes are TRBV19 and TRBJ1-5; TRBD1 aligns across 9 bases. Here the CDR3 DNA reads TGTGCCAGTAGTGCACGACAGGGGGATCAGCCCCAGCATTTT. This encodes CASSARQGDQPQHF.